This paragraph covers one T cell receptor beta chain sequence. Its antigen is unknown. No per-base quality is available; no much larger clone lies one base away. Libraries were prepared through the immunoSEQ multiplex PCR assay. The multiplex PCR relied on a mix of 60 forward primers for TCR Vbeta segments and 13 reverse primers for TCR Jbeta segments. Amplification of the CDR3 region of rearranged TCR beta genes was performed with a multiplex PCR assay on genomic DNA. Amplified TCR beta libraries were sequenced as 87-base-pair reads on the Illumina HiSeq System. In the paper's pipeline: A later analysis tallied tens of millions of unique TCR beta chains across the 700 or so repertoires, and approximately 9.9 million of those chains were shared by two or more donors. A nearest-neighbor algorithm error-corrected the raw reads and collapsed the reads into unique sequences, merging closely related sequences to remove PCR and sequencing errors. To assign V, D and J gene segments, CDR3 sequences were aligned to IMGT reference sequences. For a sequence to be retained, at least a six-nucleotide match to both a V gene segment and a J gene segment was required. A rearrangement counted as productive if the CDR3 had no stop codons and remained in frame with V and J, and every other rearrangement counted as non-productive. CDR3 was defined according to IMGT convention as the region running from the second conserved V-encoded cysteine to the conserved J-encoded phenylalanine. Sequences without an unambiguous match to a single V gene segment were excluded from the earlier analysis of about 600 of the donors. In an earlier analysis of 450 to 750 of the donors, a V segment was called functional when productive rearrangements were above 56.7%, and segregating when the standard deviation between donors exceeded 5%. A statistical classification framework was built for diagnosing cytomegalovirus status from the catalog of TCR beta chain sequences. In a later analysis, V and J genes were assigned by comparing TCR nucleotide sequences against IMGT/GENE-DB human TR gene sequences. Using the TCRdist pipeline, a later analysis assigned CDR3 sequences along with most-parsimonious VDJ recombination scenarios. A later analysis defined each TCR beta chain by its CDR3 amino acid sequence plus V-gene family, and excluded reads lacking a unique V-gene family. In a later analysis, 450 to 600 highly shared, low-generation-probability nucleotide sequences were removed to address suspected cross-contamination and a sequencing artifact. In a later analysis, a clonal expansion index was calculated for each public chain from normalized within-repertoire ranks of inferred template counts. A later analysis computed generation probabilities with a VDJ recombination model fitted to out-of-frame rearrangements, and checked the results against IGoR. In a later analysis, TCR-TCR, TCR-HLA and TCR-CMV co-occurrence was scored with hypergeometric tests, and a repertoire-size bias correction was applied to TCR pairs. False discovery rates were estimated in a later analysis by permuting HLA or CMV assignments 20 times. In a later analysis, co-occurring TCRs were grouped using DBSCAN, with TCRdist sequence similarity added in when clustering inside HLA-allele-positive subsets. Repertoires with fewer than 30,000 or more than 120,000 public chains, plus five repertoires with anomalous nucleotide sharing, were excluded from co-occurrence clustering. The table was pulled from immuneACCESS by TCRdb, which kept in-frame rearrangements only. Such tables lose some clones; where checked, under half of the loss comes from unresolved V genes, and the rest has no known cause. D and trimming come from the DNA, and the V and J calls and clone size come from that table. The sample profile shows about 110,000 clones; roughly 69% of them were found once. In total, the top ten clones hold roughly 8.2% of the sample.

The cohort consisted of some 730 healthy bone marrow donors. At the time of sampling, all cohort members were nominally healthy, though unrecorded immune exposures were likely present. The donor tested CMV seropositive and was one of the 289 seropositive cohort members. Each donor provided a peripheral blood sample, and peripheral blood mononuclear cells were used for TCR beta sequencing. The Qiagen DNeasy Blood Extraction Kit was used to extract genomic DNA from the blood cell samples. Spanning cysteine to phenylalanine, the CDR3 consists of 15 amino acids. Only the CDR3 region is kept as DNA, spanning 45 bases read in frame from base 1. Compared with germline, V lacks 4 bases and J lacks 3 bases; bases without a gene match: 7. The germline V gene sets CDR1 to SGHRS and CDR2 to YFSETQ. This entry is derived from a study of cytomegalovirus exposure and HLA in healthy donors (dated by TCRdb to the late 2010s). With regard to the full study: An earlier analysis of approximately 600 of the donors reported 250 to 300 Gb of sequence data and 117 million unique TCR beta sequences from about 200 million T cells. An early release covering roughly 600 HLA-typed donors comprised 300 to 350 gigabases of sequencing data and roughly 85 million unique TCR sequences. Of the 300 to 400 genotyped donors, approximately 83% fell in the genetic ancestry cluster associated with self-reported Caucasian donors. The study aimed to test whether signatures of past pathogen exposure could be identified by cataloging public T cell receptors. The T cell repertoires of under 750 subjects were profiled by immunosequencing and related to cytomegalovirus serostatus. In addition to the first cohort of 666 subjects, a separate validation cohort of about 120 different subjects was used. To predict cytomegalovirus infection status, the study brought together high-throughput TCR immunosequencing, statistical association of individual TCRs with disease status, and machine learning. A later analysis re-examined previously published TCR beta repertoires from more than 550 donors and added high-resolution HLA genotyping to investigate patterns of TCR occurrence. Rather than using new phenotypic data, the later analysis identified candidate immune exposures from TCR beta sequences and from how often those sequences occurred across donors. To decide whether each TCR beta V gene segment behaved as functional or pseudogenic, an earlier analysis of approximately 620 of the donors relied on high-throughput TCR beta sequencing. Donor age, sex, ethnicity and CMV serostatus were compiled together with the repertoire data. Genome-wide SNP genotypes for about 65% of the 666 donors were used in a later genetic analysis, which treated that subset as a discovery cohort. All discovery cohort repertoires had been generated using a single sequencing platform. Both class I and class II loci were covered by HLA typing, at four-digit resolution. Typing coverage varied by locus: roughly 620-630 donors for A, B, C, DRB1 and DQB1; more than 500 for DQA1; over 600 for DPA1; fewer than 480 for DPB1. About five DR-DQ haplotypes were treated as single units for association and clustering because of strong linkage in the cohort. Across roughly 420 genotyped donors of the cohort, an average of roughly 200,000 unique TCR beta nucleotide sequences per donor were sequenced, and around 19% of those sequences were non-productive.

What the authors observed across the whole study: The sequencing pipeline was judged likely to have produced a cluster of highly shared sequence variants as a technical artifact. According to a later genetic analysis, donors in an Asian-associated ancestry cluster had fewer N-insertions in productive TCRs than the approximately 670-donor mean. At a false discovery rate of 0.05, a later analysis linked about 17,000 TCR beta sequences to specific HLA alleles. In a later analysis, the rate of TCR association differed among HLA loci, with DRB1 alleles having the most associated TCRs and HLA-C alleles having the fewest. The study listed 170 or so TCR beta chains as associated with cytomegalovirus. Most TCR sequences were seen in very few donors, while some public TCRs were found in many individuals. Broadly in line with IMGT annotations, most TCR beta V segments showed up in productive rearrangements about 87% or about 30% of the time in an earlier analysis of several hundred of the donors. Roughly uniform sequencing depth across donors was assumed in presence/absence analyses, although this assumption may not hold. CMV serostatus was the only immune exposure information available for the cohort. Cytomegalovirus status was reported to be diagnosed by the classifier with high specificity and sensitivity in both the original and validation cohorts. The cohort was sequenced for TCR beta chains only, and without alpha or paired-chain data the features that could be detected were limited. The earlier analysis of around 600 of the donors excluded fewer than 20 rarely observed V segments, including chromosome 9 orphons, because counts were too low. Because some donors lacked HLA typing at each locus, the association tests relied only on the typed subset. The 87-base-pair reads could not distinguish some IMGT-functional V segments, including TRBV6-2 and TRBV6-3, so those segments were excluded. V-gene and J-gene trimming of TCR beta chains was associated with a missense DCLRE1C variant in a later genetic analysis, and the association was replicated in an independent cohort. In a later analysis, several top co-occurrence clusters were reported to appear linked to parvovirus B19, influenza, CMV and Epstein-Barr virus. Compared with equally common non-associated chains, HLA-associated TCR beta chains in a later analysis were more clonally expanded and had lower generation probabilities. A few of the identified cytomegalovirus-associated TCR beta chains were confirmed in vitro to be specific for cytomegalovirus antigens. A further reported finding was that TCR beta sequences accurately predicted the HLA-A and HLA-B alleles for most subjects in the first cohort. Strong co-occurrence of HLA alleles, especially DR and DQ, made assigning TCR associations to individual alleles difficult. Linkage disequilibrium might explain the correlated functional status among segregating V segments, but an unknown experimental factor could not be ruled out. According to the authors, the approach could potentially be generalized to other disease states and immunological phenotypes. According to a later analysis, most CMV-associated TCR beta chains appeared to be HLA-restricted, and the HLA associations seemed to be driven largely by CMV exposure.

Rearrangement joined TRBV5-1 to TRBJ2-1, with 7 middle bases fitting TRBD2. The specimen was PBMCs. This TCR derives from a middle-aged woman in good health and CMV-seropositive. The base sequence is TGCGCCAGCAGCGGGATGACTAGCAACTACAATGAGCAGTTCTTC. It specifies CASSGMTSNYNEQFF.